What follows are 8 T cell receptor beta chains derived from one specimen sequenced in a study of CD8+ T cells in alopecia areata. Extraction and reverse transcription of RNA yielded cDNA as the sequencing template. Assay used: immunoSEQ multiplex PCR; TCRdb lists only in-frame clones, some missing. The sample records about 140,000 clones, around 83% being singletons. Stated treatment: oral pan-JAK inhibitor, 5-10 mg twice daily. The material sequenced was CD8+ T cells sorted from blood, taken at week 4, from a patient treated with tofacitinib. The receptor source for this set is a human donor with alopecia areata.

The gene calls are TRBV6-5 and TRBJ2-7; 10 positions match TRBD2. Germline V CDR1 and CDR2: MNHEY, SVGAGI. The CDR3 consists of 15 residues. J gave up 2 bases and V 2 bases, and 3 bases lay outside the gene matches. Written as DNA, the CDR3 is TGTGCCAGCAGTTACGGAGCGGGAGGGACCTACGAGCAGTACTTC. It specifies CASSYGAGGTYEQYF.

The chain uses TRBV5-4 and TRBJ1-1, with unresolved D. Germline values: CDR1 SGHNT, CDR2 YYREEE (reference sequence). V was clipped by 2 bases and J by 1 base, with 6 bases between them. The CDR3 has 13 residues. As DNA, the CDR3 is TGTGCCAGCAGCTTTCCCAAGAACACTGAAGCTTTCTTT. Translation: CASSFPKNTEAFF. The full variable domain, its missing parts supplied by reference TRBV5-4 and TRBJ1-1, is ETGVTQSPTHLIKTRGQQVTLRCSSQSGHNTVSWYQQALGQGPQFIFQYYREEENGRGNFPPRFSGLQFPNYSSELNVNALELDDSALYLCASSFPKNTEAFFGQGTRLTVV.

This chain's CDR3 is CASSLSGSSYTEAFF. DNA of the CDR3: TGTGCCAGCAGCCTATCGGGCAGCTCTTACACTGAAGCTTTCTTT. The chain has TRBV14 and TRBJ1-1; unclear D gene. V lost 4 bases to trimming and J lost 3 bases, with 15 bases between them. CDR3 length: 15 amino acids. Germline CDR1 reads SGHDN; CDR2 reads FVKESK.

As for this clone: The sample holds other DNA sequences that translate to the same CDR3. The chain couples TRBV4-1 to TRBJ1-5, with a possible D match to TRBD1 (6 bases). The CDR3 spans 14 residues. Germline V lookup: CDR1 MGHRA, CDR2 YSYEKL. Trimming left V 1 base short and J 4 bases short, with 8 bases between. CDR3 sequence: CASSQGRGNQPQHF. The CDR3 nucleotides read TGCGCCAGCAGCCAAGGGAGGGGGAATCAGCCCCAGCATTTT.

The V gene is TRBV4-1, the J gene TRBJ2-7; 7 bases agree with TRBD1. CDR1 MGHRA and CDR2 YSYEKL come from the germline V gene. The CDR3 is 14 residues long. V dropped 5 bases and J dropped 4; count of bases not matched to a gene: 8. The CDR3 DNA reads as TGCGCCAGCAGCTCGGGACAGAAGAATTACGAGCAGTACTTC. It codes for CASSSGQKNYEQYF.

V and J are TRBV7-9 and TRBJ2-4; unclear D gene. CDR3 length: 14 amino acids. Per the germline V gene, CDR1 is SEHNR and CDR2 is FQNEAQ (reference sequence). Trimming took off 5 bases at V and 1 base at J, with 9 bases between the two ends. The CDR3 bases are TGTGCCAGCAGCCGTTTGGAGGCCAAAAACATTCAGTACTTC. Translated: CASSRLEAKNIQYF.

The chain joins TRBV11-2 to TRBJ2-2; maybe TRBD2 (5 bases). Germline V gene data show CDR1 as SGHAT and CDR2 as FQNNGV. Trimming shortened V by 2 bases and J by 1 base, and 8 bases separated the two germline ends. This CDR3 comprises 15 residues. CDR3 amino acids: CASSLLEGNTGELFF. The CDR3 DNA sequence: TGTGCCAGCAGCTTACTAGAGGGGAACACCGGGGAGCTGTTTTTT.

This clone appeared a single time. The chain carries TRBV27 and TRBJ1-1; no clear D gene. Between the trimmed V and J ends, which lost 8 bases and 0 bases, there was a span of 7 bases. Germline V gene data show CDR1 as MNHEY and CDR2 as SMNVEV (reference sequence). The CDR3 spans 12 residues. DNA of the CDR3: TGTGCCAGCGTTGCGGTGAACACTGAAGCTTTCTTT. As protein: CASVAVNTEAFF.